Shown below are 32 T cell receptor beta chains from a single sample sequenced in a study of blood T cell repertoires in COVID-19. Here immunoSEQ multiplex PCR was the method, and the copy in TCRdb shows in-frame clones only, minus some. In the table there are roughly 200,000 clones, roughly 80% of which are singletons. Sequencing was carried out using peripheral blood. The receptors stem from a woman in her 70s with acute or convalescent COVID-19.

The chain has TRBV6-5 and TRBJ1-1; a weak D match, TRBD1 (5 bases). The CDR3 runs 15 residues. The germline gives CDR1 MNHEY, CDR2 SVGAGI. V shed 6 bases and J shed 4 bases, with 18 bases lying between them. The CDR3 coding sequence is TGTGCCAGCAGGCAAACGACAGCGTCGGGCACTGAAGCTTTCTTT. Protein: CASRQTTASGTEAFF.

This clone was seen a handful of times. The junction differs from germline at one of its ends, possibly a read error. The gene calls are TRBV6-5 and TRBJ1-1; 9 nucleotides match TRBD1. Germline CDR1 reads MNHEY; CDR2 reads SVGAGI. The CDR3 has 13 residues. This CDR3 reads CASSYSTGGKYLF. CDR3 in DNA: TGTGCCAGCAGTTACTCTACAGGGGGCAAGTATCTATTT.

V is TRBV7-3 and J is TRBJ2-2; the match to TRBD2 covers 8 bases. Germline V lookup: CDR1 SGHTA, CDR2 FQGTGA. This CDR3 is built from 16 residues. J lost 2 bases, V lost 2 bases, and 4 bases had no gene match. The CDR3 DNA sequence: TGTGCCAGCAGCTTAGGAGCGGGAGATAACACCGGGGAGCTGTTTTTT. Residues: CASSLGAGDNTGELFF.

The V and J genes are TRBV5-1 and TRBJ2-2; weak D call: TRBD1 (6 bases). V lost 0 bases and J lost 7, with 16 bases in between. There are 16 residues in the CDR3. CDR1 and CDR2 (germline): SGHRS, YFSETQ. The CDR3 loop reads CASSLAGVGIGGELFF. The CDR3 DNA sequence: TGCGCCAGCAGCTTGGCAGGGGTTGGTATCGGCGGGGAGCTGTTTTTT.

The J gene is TRBJ1-2, the V gene TRBV9; no firm D call. The germline V and J ends were trimmed by 4 bases and 0 bases, with 13 bases remaining between them. CDR3 size: 15 residues. Germline V gene sequence: CDR1 SGDLS, CDR2 YYNGEE. The chain's CDR3 is CASSTTRATNYGYTF. In DNA, the CDR3 is TGTGCCAGCAGCACTACCCGAGCAACTAACTATGGCTACACCTTC.

J is TRBJ2-7 and V is TRBV19, with 8 bases identical to TRBD2. J lost 0 bases, V lost 6 bases, and 7 bases had no gene match. Germline V CDR1 and CDR2: LNHDA, SQIVND (reference sequence). There are 15 residues in the CDR3. CDR3 nucleotide sequence: TGTGCCAGTAGGCCTTCAGCGGGGGTCTCCTACGAGCAGTACTTC. Translating gives CASRPSAGVSYEQYF.

The V gene is TRBV7-2, the J gene TRBJ1-2, with 9 bases identical to TRBD1. CDR1 is SGHTA and CDR2 is FQGNSA in the germline V gene. J gave up 7 bases and V 5 bases, and 5 bases lay outside the gene matches. The CDR3 has 13 residues. The CDR3 is CASSLQGAGGYTF. CDR3 DNA sequence: TGTGCCAGCAGCCTACAGGGGGCGGGTGGCTACACCTTC.

This chain joins TRBV3-1 (or the pseudogene TRBV3-2) and TRBJ2-7; no definite D call. This CDR3 has 13 amino acids. Germline V gene sequence: CDR1 LGHDT, CDR2 YNNKEL (reference sequence). V dropped 4 bases and J dropped 3 bases, with 10 bases sitting between them. The CDR3: CASSPQESYEQYF. CDR3 nucleotides: TGTGCCAGCAGCCCCCAAGAGAGCTACGAGCAGTACTTC.

The genes are TRBV2 and TRBJ2-1, with D hard to call. Looked up from germline, CDR1 is SNHLY and CDR2 is FYNNEI. V was clipped by 6 bases and J by 9 bases, with 12 bases between them. This CDR3 has 12 residues. The CDR3 spells CASRTGSFEQFF. CDR3 in DNA: TGTGCCAGCAGAACCGGGTCGTTTGAGCAGTTCTTC.

The chain joins TRBV27 to TRBJ1-2; 10 bases are shared with TRBD1. The CDR3 runs 13 residues. Germline values: CDR1 MNHEY, CDR2 SMNVEV (reference sequence). J lost 8 bases, V lost 6 bases, and 6 bases had no gene match. DNA of the CDR3: TGTGCCAGCAGCCCGGACAGGGGGGCCGGCTACACCTTC. Its protein product is CASSPDRGAGYTF.

The rearrangement uses TRBV18 and TRBJ2-7; TRBD2 agrees at 13 bases. The CDR3 consists of 13 residues. J gave up 13 bases and V 5 bases, and 8 bases lay outside the gene matches. CDR1 is KGHSH, CDR2 LQKENI, per germline. CDR3 bases: TGTGCCAGCTCATCCGGGACTAGCGGGATTTTTTACTTC. Encoded protein: CASSSGTSGIFYF.

The CDR3, as DNA: TGTGCCAGCAGCTTAGCGGGGGCAGACACTGAAGCTTTCTTT. Translation: CASSLAGADTEAFF. The gene calls are TRBV7-9 and TRBJ1-1, with D tentatively TRBD1 (6 bases). Trimming took 0 bases from V and 3 from J, leaving 8 bases between them. The CDR3 consists of 14 residues. Germline lookup yields CDR1 SEHNR and CDR2 FQNEAQ (reference sequence).

V gene TRBV10-3 combines with J gene TRBJ2-2; 8 bases line up with TRBD2. This CDR3 region has 15 residues. V shed 5 bases, J shed 3 bases, and the junction held 5 bases outside the gene matches. From germline, CDR1 is ENHRY and CDR2 SYGVKD. CDR3 region: CAISSGSGDTGELFF. The CDR3 coding sequence is TGTGCCATCAGTAGCGGGAGTGGGGACACCGGGGAGCTGTTTTTT.

This clone was observed a few times. The CDR3: CASSLAAGTEAFF. The CDR3 DNA follows: TGTGCCAGCAGCTTGGCCGCGGGCACTGAAGCTTTCTTT. This chain uses TRBV5-6 with TRBJ1-1; D is unresolved. Germline CDR1 reads SGHDT; CDR2 reads YYEEEE. The germline V and J ends were trimmed by 0 bases and 4 bases, with 7 bases remaining between them. This CDR3 region has 13 residues.

This clone was counted a single time. The chain has TRBV27 and TRBJ2-7; 7 bases line up with TRBD2. Germline CDR1 reads MNHEY; CDR2 reads SMNVEV (reference sequence). J lost 2 bases, V lost 0 bases, and 4 bases had no gene match. CDR3 length: 15 amino acids. CDR3 protein: CASSLSPSGTYEQYF. The CDR3 DNA reads as TGTGCCAGCAGTTTATCGCCTAGCGGTACCTACGAGCAGTACTTC.

The chain combines TRBV12-3 or TRBV12-4 with TRBJ2-5, with a weak D call TRBD2 (6 bases). Trimming left V 0 bases short and J 10 bases short, with 12 bases between. The CDR3 loop spans 13 amino acids. CDR3 sequence (DNA): TGTGCCAGCAGTTTAGCGGGGGGATTGAACCAGTACTTC. It encodes CASSLAGGLNQYF.

This clone has a single count. This chain connects TRBV6-1 to TRBJ2-7; D not certain. V lost 3 bases and J lost 6, with 3 bases in between. Germline V gene data show CDR1 as MNHNS and CDR2 as SASEGT. The length of the CDR3 is 10 residues. As DNA, the CDR3 is TGTGCCAGCAGTGACCGCGAGCAGTACTTC. Translated: CASSDREQYF.

The chain combines TRBV19 with TRBJ2-3, with 10 nucleotides matching TRBD2. J gave up 5 bases and V 4 bases, and 6 bases lay outside the gene matches. The germline CDR1 and CDR2 sequences are LNHDA and SQIVND (reference sequence). This CDR3 spans 15 amino acids. As DNA, the CDR3 is TGTGCCAGTAGTACCGGGACTAGCGAGGGAGATACGCAGTATTTT. As protein: CASSTGTSEGDTQYF.

The V call is TRBV29-1, the J call TRBJ1-1; D is unclear. The V gene's germline CDR1 is SQVTM and CDR2 ANQGSEA. V dropped 3 bases and J dropped 1 base, with 9 bases sitting between them. The CDR3 has 13 amino acids. CDR3 protein: CSVDRYGNTEAFF. The CDR3 DNA reads TGCAGCGTTGATCGATACGGGAACACTGAAGCTTTCTTT.

The chain links TRBV24-1 to TRBJ2-1, with 7 bases fitting TRBD1. In germline, CDR1 is KGHDR, CDR2 SFDVKD. This CDR3 is built from 15 residues. V was clipped by 4 bases and J by 5 bases; unmatched bases: 7. CDR3 DNA: TGTGCCACCAGTGAACCCGGGACAGTACACAATGAGCAGTTCTTC. It specifies CATSEPGTVHNEQFF.

This clone was detected only once. The chain couples TRBV5-6 to TRBJ1-2; D may be TRBD1 (5 bases). Germline assignment: CDR1 SGHDT and CDR2 YYEEEE. The CDR3 length is 14 residues. With 2 bases removed from V and 0 bases from J, the gap between germline ends came to 8 bases. The DNA for the CDR3 is TGTGCCAGCAGCTTTCCAGGGCCTAACTATGGCTACACCTTC. Encoded protein: CASSFPGPNYGYTF.

The J gene is TRBJ2-7, the V gene TRBV5-1; 16 bases agree with TRBD2. The V gene end was trimmed by 3 bases and the J gene end by 4 bases; junction bases not matched to a gene: 10. This CDR3 comprises 18 residues. Germline V gives CDR1 SGHRS, CDR2 YFSETQ. The CDR3 region is CASSSGLAGGPLAYEQYF. Here the CDR3 DNA reads TGCGCCAGCAGCTCGGGACTAGCGGGAGGGCCTCTAGCGTACGAGCAGTACTTC.

This clone was seen only once. V gene TRBV6-6 combines with J gene TRBJ1-1, with 8 bases that match TRBD1. This CDR3 region has 17 residues. Germline V gene data show CDR1 as MNHNY and CDR2 as SVGAGI (reference sequence). V was pared by 5 bases and J by 0 bases, with 11 bases of the junction left unmatched. CDR3 nucleotides: TGTGCCAGCAGTCCCCCCGCAGGGGGCGATTTGAACACTGAAGCTTTCTTT. Translation: CASSPPAGGDLNTEAFF.

The chain couples TRBV14 to TRBJ2-5; no clear D gene. Germline CDR1 SGHDN, CDR2 FVKESK. The CDR3 contains 14 residues. The germline V and J ends were trimmed by 4 bases and 4 bases, with 13 bases remaining between them. CDR3 protein: CASSPLGVGETQYF. In nucleotides, the CDR3 is TGTGCCAGCAGCCCGCTAGGAGTGGGAGAGACCCAGTACTTC.

The genes are TRBV7-2 and TRBJ2-7; possible D gene TRBD2, 5 bases. Trimming pared 1 base from V and 1 base from J, leaving 8 bases between. The CDR3 has 14 residues. Germline V gene sequence: CDR1 SGHTA, CDR2 FQGNSA. CDR3 DNA: TGTGCCAGCAGCTTAGAGCGGCGGTCCTACGAGCAGTACTTC. It specifies CASSLERRSYEQYF. Complete variable domain (other parts from reference TRBV7-2 and TRBJ2-7): GAGVSQSPSNKVTEKGKDVELRCDPISGHTALYWYRQSLGQGLEFLIYFQGNSAPDKSGLPSDRFSAERTGGSVSTLTIQRTQQEDSAVYLCASSLERRSYEQYFGPGTRLTVT.

The chain combines TRBV5-4 with TRBJ1-1; D gene uncertain. V lost 4 bases, J lost 0 bases, and 7 bases lay in between. Germline-derived CDR1 and CDR2 are SGHNT and YYREEE (reference sequence). The CDR3 is 13 residues long. This CDR3 reads CASSTRMNTEAFF. The CDR3 DNA follows: TGTGCCAGCAGCACACGTATGAACACTGAAGCTTTCTTT.

Turning to this clone: The same CDR3 can be traced to other DNA sequences in this sample. The chain recombines TRBV28 with TRBJ1-5, with D possibly being TRBD1 (6 bases). The CDR3 is 17 residues long. Trimming left V 7 bases short and J 2 bases short, with 21 bases between. The germline V gene has CDR1 MDHEN and CDR2 SYDVKM. This CDR3 reads CASISWGGGGGNQPQHF. The DNA for the CDR3 is TGTGCCAGCATTTCGTGGGGGGGAGGGGGTGGCAATCAGCCCCAGCATTTT.

This rearrangement joins TRBV5-1 to TRBJ1-5; D is possibly TRBD1 (6 bases). The CDR3 covers 16 residues. Trimming cost V 0 bases and J 4 bases, with 14 bases left between them. Germline CDR1 and CDR2: SGHRS and YFSETQ. The CDR3 DNA sequence: TGCGCCAGCAGCTTGGGTTTGGGGGGGCCGAATCAGCCCCAGCATTTT. Translating gives CASSLGLGGPNQPQHF.

The chain joins TRBV11-3 to TRBJ1-1, with 11 bases fitting TRBD1. V dropped 4 bases and J dropped 4; count of bases not matched to a gene: 5. Germline values: CDR1 SGHNT, CDR2 YENEEA. The CDR3 spans 15 residues. The CDR3: CASSSGQGESTEAFF. CDR3 bases: TGTGCCAGCAGCTCGGGACAGGGGGAGAGCACTGAAGCTTTCTTT.

This chain links TRBV12-3 or TRBV12-4 with TRBJ1-2; unclear D gene. Trimming took off 3 bases at V and 8 bases at J, with 13 bases between the two ends. CDR3 size: 13 residues. In DNA form, the CDR3 reads TGTGCCAGCAGTTTTACAGTAACTGGCGGCTACACCTTC. Its protein is CASSFTVTGGYTF.

This rearrangement joins TRBV25-1 to TRBJ2-7; 11 bases are shared with TRBD2. Trimming cost V 3 bases and J 3 bases; bases outside gene matches: 7. This CDR3 is 16 amino acids long. Germline V gene lookup returns CDR1 MGHDK and CDR2 SYGVNS. The CDR3 DNA is TGTGCCAGCAGTGACCTTTTCACTAGCGGGAGCTACGAGCAGTACTTC. It yields the protein CASSDLFTSGSYEQYF.

This rearrangement joins TRBV28 to TRBJ2-1; 8 bases are a match to TRBD1. Germline V gene lookup returns CDR1 MDHEN and CDR2 SYDVKM. The CDR3 has 15 residues. V was pared by 6 bases and J by 0 bases, with 4 bases of the junction left unmatched. CDR3 DNA sequence: TGTGCCAGCAGATCACAGGGGGGCTCCTACAATGAGCAGTTCTTC. Translation gives CASRSQGGSYNEQFF.